These 9 T cell receptor beta chains were sequenced from one sample in a study of CD8+CD57+ T cells in acquired aplastic anemia. Before being chosen for sequencing, patients had shown CD8+CD57+ cell expansion by flow cytometry. According to the study, genomic DNA was the template for TCR beta VDJ and CDR3 profiling. Each CDR3 protein is one row after TCRdb ran MiXCR on the reads. This sample has fewer than 200,000 distinct CDR3 sequences, with around half found just once. Sequenced sample: sorted CD4+, CD8+, or CD8+CD57+ T cells (not recorded which) from PBMCs. The receptors come from a human donor with aplastic anemia.

V gene TRBV4-3 combines with J gene TRBJ2-1, with TRBD1 matching over 7 bases. This CDR3 is built from 18 residues. Germline CDR1 and CDR2: LGHNA and YSLEER. V lost 4 bases, J lost 3 bases, and 15 bases stayed unmatched. The CDR3 DNA reads as TGCGCCAGCAGCCGATACACTCAAGGGGGCGGCATCTACAATGAGCAGTTCTTC. This gives the protein CASSRYTQGGGIYNEQFF.

Ten or more counts support this clonotype. This chain connects TRBV12-3 or TRBV12-4 to TRBJ2-3; D gene ambiguous. The V gene lost 5 bases and the J gene lost 4 bases, with 16 bases spanning the gap. The length of the CDR3 is 15 residues. CDR3 amino acids: CASSPDKPRPDTQYF. CDR3 sequence (DNA): TGTGCCAGCAGTCCTGATAAACCCCGTCCAGATACGCAGTATTTT.

A few counts support this clonotype. The V and J genes are TRBV6-4 and TRBJ2-6; 7 nucleotides agree with TRBD1. Germline lookup yields CDR1 MRHNA and CDR2 SNTAGT. Germline trimming cut 2 bases from V and 2 bases from J; bases unmatched to any gene: 6. The CDR3 sequence is 17 residues long. The CDR3 loop is CASSDRQGTTGANVLTF. Written as DNA, the CDR3 is TGTGCCAGCAGTGACAGACAGGGAACTACTGGGGCCAACGTCCTGACTTTC.

At least ten counts were recorded for this clonotype. The CDR3 DNA is TGTGCCAGCAGCGTAGGTCTCCAGGGGGATCAGCCCCAGCATTTT. This encodes CASSVGLQGDQPQHF. The V gene is TRBV9, the J gene TRBJ1-5; 7 bases are shared with TRBD1. The J segment lost 5 bases and the V segment lost 0 bases, leaving 5 bases of the junction unmatched. Germline CDR1 and CDR2: SGDLS and YYNGEE. The CDR3 is 15 amino acids.

In this sample, this clonotype turned up many times. The J gene is TRBJ1-1, the V gene TRBV5-1; D gene ambiguous. Trimming stripped 2 bases from V and 4 bases from J, with 12 bases between. Per germline, CDR1 SGHRS and CDR2 YFSETQ. The CDR3 is 14 amino acids. This CDR3 is CASSLGRLSTEAFF. In DNA, the CDR3 is TGCGCCAGCAGCTTAGGCAGGCTGAGCACTGAAGCTTTCTTT.

This clonotype was recorded a few times. The V gene is TRBV2, the J gene TRBJ1-2; D gene ambiguous. Germline V lookup: CDR1 SNHLY, CDR2 FYNNEI. V was trimmed by 5 bases and J by 2 bases, leaving 9 bases between them. This CDR3 has 13 amino acids. The CDR3 DNA reads TGTGCCAGCAGTACGAATCCGAACTATGGCTACACCTTC. Protein product: CASSTNPNYGYTF.

This chain joins TRBV24-1 and TRBJ2-1; D is undetermined. V lost 9 bases and J 5 bases, leaving 10 bases between the germline ends. Germline loops: CDR1 KGHDR, CDR2 SFDVKD. The CDR3 has 12 residues. This CDR3 is CATSRQDNEQFF. The CDR3, as DNA: TGTGCCACCTCGAGACAAGACAATGAGCAGTTCTTC.

This clonotype occurred many times. The chain couples TRBV4-1 to TRBJ1-3, with a weak D call TRBD1 (6 bases). The germline V gene encodes CDR1 MGHRA and CDR2 YSYEKL. The CDR3 covers 14 residues. Trimming took 3 bases from V and 2 from J, leaving 8 bases between them. The CDR3 loop reads CASSQGATGNTIYF. The CDR3, as DNA: TGCGCCAGCAGCCAGGGGGCCACTGGAAACACCATATATTTT.

This clonotype was picked up many times. The chain couples TRBV5-8 to TRBJ1-4, with no clear D. Germline V CDR1 and CDR2: SGHTS, YDEGEE. This CDR3 spans 15 amino acids. Deletions cut 4 bases from V and 0 bases from J, with 10 bases between. For the CDR3, the DNA is TGTGCCAGCAGCCCGGACGGACCAACTAATGAAAAACTGTTTTTT. This codes for CASSPDGPTNEKLFF. Full variable domain (rest looked up from reference TRBV5-8 and TRBJ1-4): EAGVTQSPTHLIKTRGQQATLRCSPISGHTSVYWYQQALGLGLQFLLWYDEGEERNRGNFPPRFSGRQFPNYSSELNVNALELEDSALYLCASSPDGPTNEKLFFGSGTQLSVL.